This TCR beta chain emerged from a study of regulatory T cells in long-lasting Graves disease (dated by TCRdb to 2020 to 2022). For context, the study as a whole: In the newly diagnosed Graves' disease group, patients had been taking antithyroid drugs for less than 3 months. A total of roughly 35 samples were covered by TCR sequencing, comprising approximately 13 persistent and approximately 20 newly diagnosed Graves' disease patients. The study took place in China and was registered as a clinical trial. This study used TCR sequencing and RNA sequencing of peripheral blood to compare persistent Graves' disease patients against newly diagnosed Graves' disease patients.

The sample's time point label is to be understood as: newly diagnosed GD, antithyroid drugs for less than 3 months. RNA was extracted from PBMCs in TRIzol for both TCR sequencing and RNA sequencing. The diagnosis of Graves' disease followed American Thyroid Association guidelines. Patients were recruited from an endocrinology department in Xi'an, China. Each patient gave around 9.2 milliliters of peripheral blood, collected in an EDTA anticoagulant tube. Ficoll Paque Plus density gradient separation was used to isolate PBMCs, and no further T cell sorting was performed. An Agilent 2100 Bioanalyzer and agarose gel were used to assess RNA quality, and a NanoDrop 2000 was used to measure RNA concentration. The research as a whole found: Sequencing and analysis were restricted to the TCR beta chain. The study examined only peripheral blood because the primary lesion, thyroid tissue, could not be accessed. Compared with newly diagnosed patients, persistent Graves' disease patients had lower TCR Shannon entropy and fewer highly expanded clones, which suggests clonal expansion. The authors noted that the small sample size was a limitation that may lower accuracy. TRBV28, TRBJ1-2 and TRBJ2-5 were preferentially used in persistent disease, while TRBV20-1 and TRBJ2-1 were favored in newly diagnosed disease. Patients with persistent disease shared more public clonotypes (roughly 2,900) than newly diagnosed patients did (approximately 990).

The library was made by multiplex PCR. Sequencer: Illumina HiSeq 4000. CDR3 regions were amplified by Arm-PCR with iRepertoire HTBI primers to construct TCR beta libraries. Before sequencing, the PCR products went through gel purification. The source study handled its data this way. Across samples, about 63 TRBV and 15 or so TRBJ segments were identified and used for gene usage analysis of CDR3 amino acid clonotypes. COPE and FqMerger were used to merge filtered high-quality paired reads into contigs. BLAST was used to align contigs to IMGT TRBV, TRBD and TRBJ reference genes, with CDR3 defined following IMGT. Clonotypes above 0.1% frequency were classified as highly expanded clones. Repertoire diversity was measured by Shannon entropy, and V-J evenness by the Gini coefficient. A clonotype was considered public if more than one individual shared it. Clones were called with MiXCR by TCRdb after fastp trimmed the public reads at Q25, and only in-frame beta chains were retained. Merged by CDR3 protein, the rows form single entries marked with the most common genes and DNA. TCRdb's processing, not the authors' own work, is the source of the V and J calls. Across this sample there are under 300,000 distinct CDR3 sequences, with around 20% seen only once. Of the sample, 14% falls within the top ten clones.

The CDR3 has 14 amino acids, counting the end cysteine and phenylalanine. The kept DNA is CDR3 alone, 42 bases in frame from the first base. Germline trimming: 5 bases from V, 2 bases from J; junction bases outside gene matches: 2. CDR1 and CDR2 (SGHTA, FQGNSA) derive from the germline V gene. This clonotype was counted at least ten times. Its target antigen remains unknown. No per-base quality is available; no much larger clone lies one base away. Sequenced here: peripheral blood mononuclear cells (PBMCs), sampled at new diagnosis, from a patient treated with antithyroid drugs. The receptor comes from a female donor with Graves disease. Here the chain combines TRBV7-2 and TRBJ2-1, and 8 junctional nucleotides match TRBD2. The CDR3 protein is CASSPGLAYNEQFF. The base sequence is TGTGCCAGCAGCCCGGGACTAGCCTACAATGAGCAGTTCTTC.